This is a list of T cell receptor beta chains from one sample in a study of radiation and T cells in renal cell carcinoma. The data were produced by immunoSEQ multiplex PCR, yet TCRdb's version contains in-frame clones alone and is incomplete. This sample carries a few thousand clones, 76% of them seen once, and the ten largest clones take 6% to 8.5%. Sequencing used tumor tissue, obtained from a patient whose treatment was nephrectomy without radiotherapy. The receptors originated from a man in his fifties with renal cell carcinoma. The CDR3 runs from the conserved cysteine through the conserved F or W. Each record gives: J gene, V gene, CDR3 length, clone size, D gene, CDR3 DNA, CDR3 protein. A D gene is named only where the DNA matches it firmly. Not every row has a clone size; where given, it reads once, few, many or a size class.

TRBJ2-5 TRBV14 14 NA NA TGTGCCAGCAGCCAAGACGGATACCAAGAGACCCAGTACTTC CASSQDGYQETQYF
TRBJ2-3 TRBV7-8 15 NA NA TGTGCCAGCAGCTCTACCCCGGACCCGAAAGATACGCAGTATTTT CASSSTPDPKDTQYF
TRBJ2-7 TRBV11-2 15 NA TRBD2 TGTGCCAGCAGCTTAGCCCAAGCGGGAGTCTCGGGGCAGTACTTC CASSLAQAGVSGQYF
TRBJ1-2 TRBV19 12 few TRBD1 TGTGCCAGTAGTCAGGGGGTCTATGGCTACACCTTC CASSQGVYGYTF
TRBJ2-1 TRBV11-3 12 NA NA TGTGCCAGCAGCTTGGGGGACAATGAGCAGTTCTTC CASSLGDNEQFF
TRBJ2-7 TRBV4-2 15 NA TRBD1 TGTGCCAGCAGCCAAGATAACAGGGGGGTAGACGAGCAGTACTTC CASSQDNRGVDEQYF
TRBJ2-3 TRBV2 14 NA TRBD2 TGTGCCACCTCACTAGCGGGGTGGGCGGATACGCAGTATTTT CATSLAGWADTQYF
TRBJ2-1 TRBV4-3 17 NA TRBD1 TGCGCCGGCAGCCAAGAACCAAGGGGCCCACAGGGGGATGAGCAGTTCTTC CAGSQEPRGPQGDEQFF
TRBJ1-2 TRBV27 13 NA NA TGTGCCAGCAGTTTAAGTCTGGACTATGGCTACACCTTC CASSLSLDYGYTF
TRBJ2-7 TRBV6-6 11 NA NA TGTGCCACCGGAAACCCCTACGAGCAGTACTTC CATGNPYEQYF
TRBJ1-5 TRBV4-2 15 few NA TGTGCCAGCAGCCAAGAAGAGGGTAGCAATCAGCCCCAGCATTTT CASSQEEGSNQPQHF
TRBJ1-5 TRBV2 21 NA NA TGTGCCAGCAGTGATTGGGTAGCTTTCAACCGATGGGAGTATAGCAATCAGCCCCAGCATTTT CASSDWVAFNRWEYSNQPQHF
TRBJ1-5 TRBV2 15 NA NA TGTGCCAGCAGTGAAGGAGGGGGGAGGGTGCAGCCCCAGCATTTT CASSEGGGRVQPQHF
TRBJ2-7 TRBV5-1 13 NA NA TGCGCCAGCAGCTTGGAATTACTCTACGAGCAGTACTTC CASSLELLYEQYF
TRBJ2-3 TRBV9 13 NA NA TGTGCCAGCAGCGTACGGGGCACAGATACGCAGTATTTT CASSVRGTDTQYF
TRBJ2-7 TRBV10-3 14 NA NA TGTGCCATCAGGGACGGAGCCTCGTCCTACGAGCAGTACTTC CAIRDGASSYEQYF
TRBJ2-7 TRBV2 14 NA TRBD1 TGTGCCAGCAGTAGGGACAGGGGCCACTACGAGCAGTACTTC CASSRDRGHYEQYF
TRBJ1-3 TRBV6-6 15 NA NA TGTGCCAGCAGCCCCATGGGACCCTCTGGAAACACCATATATTTT CASSPMGPSGNTIYF
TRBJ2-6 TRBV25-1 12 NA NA TGTGCCGCCTCCTTGGGGGCCAACGTCCTGACTTTC CAASLGANVLTF
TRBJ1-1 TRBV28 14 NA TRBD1 TGTGCCAGCAGTTCCCCGGGACAGGGCACTGAAGCTTTCTTT CASSSPGQGTEAFF
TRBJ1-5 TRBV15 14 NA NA TGTGCCACCAGCACCCAGTATAGCAATCAGCCCCAGCATTTT CATSTQYSNQPQHF
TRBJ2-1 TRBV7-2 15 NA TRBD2 TGTGCCAGCAGCTCACTAGCGGGGCCGTACAATGAGCAGTTCTTC CASSSLAGPYNEQFF
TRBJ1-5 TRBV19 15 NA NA TGTGCCAGTAGTATTACCCTCTATAGCAATCAGCCCCAGCATTTT CASSITLYSNQPQHF
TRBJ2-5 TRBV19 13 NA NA TGTGCCAGTAGTACACAGGGGGAGGGGACCCAGTACTTC CASSTQGEGTQYF
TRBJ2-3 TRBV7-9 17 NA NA TGTGCCAGCAGCTCCTCTGGGGACATGCCCTATAGGGATACGCAGTATTTT CASSSSGDMPYRDTQYF
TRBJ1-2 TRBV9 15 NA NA TGTGCCAGCAGCCCCCCCGCAGGAAACTTCTATGGCTACACCTTC CASSPPAGNFYGYTF
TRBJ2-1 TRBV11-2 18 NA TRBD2 TGTGCCAGCAGCGCCCGCCGGACTAGCGGGAGGGTTTACAATGAGCAGTTCTTC CASSARRTSGRVYNEQFF
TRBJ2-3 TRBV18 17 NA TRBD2 TGTGCCAGCTCACCCCGGGCGTCGGGGGGTCTATCGGATACGCAGTATTTT CASSPRASGGLSDTQYF
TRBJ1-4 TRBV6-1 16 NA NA TGTGCCAGCAGTGAAGGGTCCGGCAGGGGAGATGAAAAACTGTTTTTT CASSEGSGRGDEKLFF
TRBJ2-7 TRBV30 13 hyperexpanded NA TGTGCCAGGCGACAGGAGCTTTCCTACGAGCAGTACTTC CARRQELSYEQYF
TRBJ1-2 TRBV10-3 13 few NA TGTGCCATCAGTGAGTCTCATGGAAACGGCTACACCTTC CAISESHGNGYTF
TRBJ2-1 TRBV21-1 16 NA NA TGTGCCAGCAGCACCCGACTAGCGGGAGTTGGCAATGAGCAGTTCTTC CASSTRLAGVGNEQFF
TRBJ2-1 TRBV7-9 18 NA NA TGTGCCAGCAGCACAACAATTGTGGGGGCCCGCTCCTACAATGAGCAGTTCTTC CASSTTIVGARSYNEQFF
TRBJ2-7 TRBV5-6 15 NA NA TGTGCCAGCAGCGGACCCGGAGCAAGATTCTACGAGCAGTACTTC CASSGPGARFYEQYF
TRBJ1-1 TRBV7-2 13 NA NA TGTGCCAGCACCCCCCAGGAGGGCACTGAAGCTTTCTTT CASTPQEGTEAFF
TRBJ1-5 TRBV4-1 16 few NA TGCGCCAGCAGCCAAGATGTGTCGGAGACATATCAGCCCCAGCATTTT CASSQDVSETYQPQHF
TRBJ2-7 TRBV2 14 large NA TGTGCCAGCAGGCTTGACAGGGAGGTTGGCGAGCAGTACTTC CASRLDREVGEQYF
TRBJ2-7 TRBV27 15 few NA TGTGCCAGCAGTTTACTAGGGGCTCCAGGTTACGAGCAGTACTTC CASSLLGAPGYEQYF
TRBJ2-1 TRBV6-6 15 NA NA TGTGCCAGCAACCTCAGCGAGCGCTCCTACAATGAGCAGTTCTTC CASNLSERSYNEQFF
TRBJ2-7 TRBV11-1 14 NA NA TGTGCCAGCAGCTGGGGGGAGGTCGGTGGCGAGCAGTACTTC CASSWGEVGGEQYF
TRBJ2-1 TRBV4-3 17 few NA TGCGCCAGCAGCCGTACTAGGGGTCGAAGCTCCTACAATGAGCAGTTCTTC CASSRTRGRSSYNEQFF
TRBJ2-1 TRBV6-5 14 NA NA TGTGCCAGCAGTTACTCGGAGGGGAGGCGGGAGCAGTTCTTC CASSYSEGRREQFF
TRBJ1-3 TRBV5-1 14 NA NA TGCGCCAGCAGCTCTGGGGGCTCTGGAAACACCATATATTTT CASSSGGSGNTIYF
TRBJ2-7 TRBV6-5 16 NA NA TGTGCCAGCAGTTACTCCGCAGGGGCGGGCACCTACGAGCAGTACTTC CASSYSAGAGTYEQYF
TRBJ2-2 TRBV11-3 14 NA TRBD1 TGTGCCAGCAGCGTAGGGACAGACACCGGGGAGCTGTTTTTT CASSVGTDTGELFF
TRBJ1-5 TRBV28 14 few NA TGTGCCAGCAGTATGATGTCGGACGATCAGCCCCAGCATTTT CASSMMSDDQPQHF
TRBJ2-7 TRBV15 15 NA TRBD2 TGTGCCACCAGCTGGGCTAGCGGGAGCGCCAACGAGCAGTACTTC CATSWASGSANEQYF
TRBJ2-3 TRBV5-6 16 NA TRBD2 TGTGCCAGCAGCTTGGGGAGCGGGAGACGCACAGATACGCAGTATTTT CASSLGSGRRTDTQYF
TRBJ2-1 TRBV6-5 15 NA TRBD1 TGTGCCAGCAGGACCGGGACAGAATATATGGATGAGCAGTTCTTC CASRTGTEYMDEQFF
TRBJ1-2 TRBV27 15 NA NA TGTGCCAGCAGTTCCATAGGAGGGTTTTTTCATGGCTACACCTTC CASSSIGGFFHGYTF
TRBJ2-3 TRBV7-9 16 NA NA TGTGCCAGCAGCCGAGGCGGGCAGGGCCGGAGGAATACGCAGTATTTT CASSRGGQGRRNTQYF
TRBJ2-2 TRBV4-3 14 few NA TGCGCCAGCAGCGCGCAGGTGAACACCGGGGAGCTGTTTTTT CASSAQVNTGELFF
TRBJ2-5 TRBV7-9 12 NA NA TGTGCTCAAGGTCGGGACTCGGAGACCCAGTACTTC CAQGRDSETQYF